Listed here are 6 T cell receptor beta chains from one sample, sequenced in a study of PD-1 blockade in mismatch repair-deficient tumors (TCRdb year 2017). The protocol used for the library was the immunoSEQ multiplex PCR assay. Entries here come from immuneACCESS through TCRdb and include only in-frame sequences with V and J called. Some clones fail to appear in such tables; in the studies checked, an unresolved V gene covers under half of the shortfall, and the cause of the remainder is unknown. A total of under 150,000 clones appear in this sample, 70% to 90% of them only once. About 13% of the sample comes from the top ten. The sample consisted of peripheral blood, taken 44 weeks after starting pembrolizumab. These receptors were obtained from an adult with mismatch repair-deficient cancer.

CDR3 DNA: TGTGCCAGCACGCTACGAGGGGGAGCCTACGAGCAGTACTTC. Its protein product is CASTLRGGAYEQYF. The rearrangement joins TRBV27 to TRBJ2-7; D may be TRBD1 (6 bases). Trimming shortened V by 7 bases and J by 2 bases, and 15 bases separated the two germline ends. Germline V gene lookup returns CDR1 MNHEY and CDR2 SMNVEV (reference sequence). The CDR3 covers 14 residues.

The chain recombines TRBV7-8 with TRBJ2-2, with 8 bases lining up with TRBD2. The CDR3 has 20 residues. The ends lost 1 base at V and 2 bases at J; junction bases unmatched: 15. CDR1 and CDR2 from the germline V gene are SGHVS and FQNEAQ. CDR3 sequence reads: CASSLVVSRELAENTGELFF. The CDR3 bases are TGTGCCAGCAGCTTAGTAGTCAGCCGGGAACTAGCGGAAAACACCGGGGAGCTGTTTTTT.

The rearrangement links TRBV30 to TRBJ2-7; 7 bases align to TRBD1. With V trimmed by 3 bases and J by 1 base, 6 bases remained unmatched. Germline CDR1 is GTSNPN and CDR2 is SVGIG (reference sequence). The CDR3 is 14 residues long. CDR3 amino acids: CAWRATGPSYEQYF. DNA of the CDR3: TGTGCCTGGAGAGCGACAGGGCCGTCCTACGAGCAGTACTTC.

V usage is TRBV19 and J usage is TRBJ1-1; D uncertain. V was shortened by 2 bases and J by 1 base, with 5 bases between the two germline ends. The CDR3 is 13 residues long. Germline V gene lookup returns CDR1 LNHDA and CDR2 SQIVND (reference sequence). The CDR3 coding sequence is TGTGCCAGTAGTATATGGGCGAACACTGAAGCTTTCTTT. This sequence encodes CASSIWANTEAFF.

This clone was observed once. The chain carries TRBV29-1 and TRBJ2-7; 11 nucleotides align to TRBD2. The length of the CDR3 is 14 residues. CDR1 and CDR2 (germline): SQVTM, ANQGSEA. V lost 6 bases and J lost 6; bases outside the gene matches: 10. The DNA of the CDR3 is TGCAGCGTCTCTGTTAGCGGGAGGGTCTCCGAGCAGTACTTC. It codes for CSVSVSGRVSEQYF.

The chain combines TRBV7-9 with TRBJ2-1; TRBD2 aligns across 8 bases. Germline V gives CDR1 SEHNR, CDR2 FQNEAQ (reference sequence). The junction had 21 bases not matched to a gene; V was cut back by 4 bases and J by 7 bases. The CDR3 spans 19 residues. In nucleotides, the CDR3 is TGTGCCAGCAGCTCGCAGTTGGGGTCGGGGACTAGTTTTCCGAATGAGCAGTTCTTC. Amino acid sequence: CASSSQLGSGTSFPNEQFF.